The clone carrying this T cell receptor (beta chain) was observed a handful of times. Antigen: not known. Trimming pared 3 bases from V and 8 bases from J, leaving 20 bases between. Germline lookup yields CDR1 LNHDA and CDR2 SQIVND (reference sequence). CDR3 length: 16 residues. This sample is drawn from a study of cytomegalovirus exposure and HLA in healthy donors. 60 Vbeta and 13 Jbeta primers were used in PCR. Generated by immunoSEQ multiplex PCR, the TCRdb table keeps only in-frame clones and is missing some. Among approximately 100,000 clones listed, 50% to 80% were seen once. Overall study results and limits: An analysis was carried out later, and it reportedly showed fewer N-insertions in an Asian-associated ancestry cluster than the approximately 700-donor mean. In an earlier analysis, most TCR beta V segments were productive about 90% or about 30% of the time.

The receptor's source is a young man in good health and CMV-seronegative. The sample taken for sequencing was PBMCs. The rearrangement joins TRBV19 to TRBJ2-1, with D possibly matching TRBD1 (6 bases). The CDR3 loop reads CASSMNSYPGTYEQFF. DNA for the CDR3: TGTGCCAGTAGTATGAATTCCTACCCCGGGACATATGAGCAGTTCTTC.